The 30 T cell receptor beta chains below all came from one sample that was sequenced in a study of cytomegalovirus exposure and HLA in healthy donors. The PCR made use of 60 Vbeta and 13 Jbeta primers. Data came from immunoSEQ multiplex PCR; TCRdb stores just in-frame clones and leaves some out. The data show 150,000 to 250,000 clones, about four fifths seen once. Sequencing used PBMCs. Receptors were obtained from a girl between 5 and 17 years old in good health and CMV-seropositive.

This chain joins TRBV2 and TRBJ2-7; possibly TRBD1 for D (5 bases). Germline CDR1 and CDR2: SNHLY and FYNNEI. This CDR3 contains 15 residues. The germline V and J ends were trimmed by 5 bases and 0 bases, with 14 bases remaining between them. CDR3 amino acids: CASSTLQAYSYEQYF. The CDR3 bases are TGTGCCAGCAGTACCTTACAGGCTTACTCCTACGAGCAGTACTTC.

This chain uses TRBV18 with TRBJ2-4; 8 positions agree with TRBD1. V gave up 3 bases and J gave up 7 bases; unmatched junction bases: 2. CDR1 KGHSH and CDR2 LQKENI come from the germline V gene. The CDR3 runs 13 residues. DNA for the CDR3: TGTGCCAGCTCACCGGGACAGGCGAACATTCAGTACTTC. This translates into CASSPGQANIQYF.

The rearrangement joins TRBV27 to TRBJ2-1, with D perhaps matching TRBD2 (5 bases). The V end lost 5 bases, the J end lost 2 bases, and 13 bases lay between the germline ends. Germline CDR1 is MNHEY and CDR2 is SMNVEV (reference sequence). This CDR3 comprises 15 residues. In DNA, the CDR3 is TGTGCCAGCAGTGAGTATTGGACTGCCTACAATGAGCAGTTCTTC. Protein sequence: CASSEYWTAYNEQFF.

The J gene is TRBJ2-7, the V gene TRBV5-6; 8 nucleotides agree with TRBD1. V shed 5 bases and J 0 bases; nucleotides not matched to a gene: 7. Germline V gives CDR1 SGHDT, CDR2 YYEEEE. The CDR3 contains 15 residues. The CDR3 sequence: CASRSGTGSSYEQYF. CDR3 nucleotides: TGTGCCAGCAGGTCCGGGACAGGTAGCTCCTACGAGCAGTACTTC.

The gene calls are TRBV7-2 and TRBJ2-5, with TRBD2 matching 8 bases. CDR1 is SGHTA and CDR2 is FQGNSA in the germline V gene. The CDR3 length is 15 residues. V was clipped by 0 bases and J by 6 bases; unmatched bases: 6. Written as DNA, the CDR3 is TGTGCCAGCAGCTTAGCTAGCGGGGTGAGAAAGACCCAGTACTTC. It specifies CASSLASGVRKTQYF.

This clone was seen only a few times. The chain is built from TRBV5-1 and TRBJ2-7; D possibly corresponds to TRBD1 (6 bases). The CDR3 runs 14 residues. Germline V gene lookup returns CDR1 SGHRS and CDR2 YFSETQ. Deletions cut 4 bases from V and 2 bases from J, with 13 bases between. The CDR3 is CASSQLTGPYEQYF. The CDR3, as DNA: TGCGCCAGCAGCCAACTGACAGGTCCCTACGAGCAGTACTTC.

This clone was counted a single time. The chain links TRBV15 to TRBJ2-7, with D unresolved. The V gene's germline CDR1 is LNHNV and CDR2 YYDKDF (reference sequence). V was cut by 4 bases and J by 0 bases, with 10 bases left in between. This CDR3 region has 14 residues. The CDR3 here is CATSTGRSSYEQYF. The CDR3 bases are TGTGCCACCAGCACTGGCAGAAGCTCCTACGAGCAGTACTTC.

The chain has TRBV19 and TRBJ2-7; weak D call: TRBD1 (5 bases). This CDR3 comprises 15 residues. Germline CDR1 and CDR2: LNHDA and SQIVND (reference sequence). Trimming took 6 bases from V and 0 from J, leaving 15 bases between them. The CDR3 is CASRDPRDSSYEQYF. The CDR3 DNA follows: TGTGCCAGTAGGGACCCCCGCGACAGCTCCTACGAGCAGTACTTC.

Only a few counts were recorded for this clone. CDR3 nucleotides: TGTGCCAGCAGCCAATACGGCGGACAGGGGGACTACGAGCAGTACTTC. Translation: CASSQYGGQGDYEQYF. The rearrangement joins TRBV16 to TRBJ2-7; 10 positions agree with TRBD1. Trimming took 1 base from V and 3 from J; bases not matched to a gene: 6. Germline V lookup: CDR1 KGHSY, CDR2 FQNENV. The CDR3 is made up of 16 amino acids.

The chain joins TRBV6-4 to TRBJ1-2, with D maybe TRBD1 (6 bases). V was trimmed by 0 bases and J by 6 bases, leaving 11 bases between them. CDR1 MRHNA and CDR2 SNTAGT come from the germline V gene. The CDR3 length is 14 residues. Here the CDR3 reads CASSDSTGTNGYTF. For the CDR3, the DNA is TGTGCCAGCAGTGACTCGACAGGTACAAATGGCTACACCTTC.

The CDR3: CASSFAELQETQYF. CDR3 coding DNA: TGTGCCAGCAGCTTTGCGGAGCTGCAAGAGACCCAGTACTTC. The chain employs TRBV5-4 and TRBJ2-5; unclear D gene. CDR1 and CDR2 from the germline V gene are SGHNT and YYREEE (reference sequence). The V end lost 2 bases, the J end lost 2 bases, and 10 bases lay between the germline ends. The CDR3 spans 14 residues.

V and J are TRBV27 and TRBJ1-1; TRBD1 matches at 8 bases. This CDR3 has 14 amino acids. V shed 2 bases, J shed 4 bases, and the junction held 3 bases outside the gene matches. Germline-derived CDR1 and CDR2 are MNHEY and SMNVEV (reference sequence). The CDR3: CASSLRDRTTEAFF. CDR3 nucleotides: TGTGCCAGCAGTTTACGGGACAGGACCACTGAAGCTTTCTTT.

The chain combines TRBV27 with TRBJ1-1; D might be TRBD1 (6 bases). The length of the CDR3 is 13 residues. With 7 bases removed from V and 1 base from J, the gap between germline ends came to 10 bases. Germline V CDR1 and CDR2: MNHEY, SMNVEV (reference sequence). The CDR3 DNA follows: TGTGCCAGCACAGGGGCGGGGAACACTGAAGCTTTCTTT. Translated: CASTGAGNTEAFF.

The chain links TRBV4-3 to TRBJ2-3; perhaps TRBD1 as D (5 bases). The V end lost 0 bases, the J end lost 6 bases, and 7 bases lay between the germline ends. Germline assignment: CDR1 LGHNA and CDR2 YSLEER. The CDR3 extends over 13 amino acids. The CDR3 nucleotides are TGCGCCAGCAGCCAAGATTCAGGGGATACGCAGTATTTT. Translated: CASSQDSGDTQYF.

This rearrangement joins TRBV11-2 to TRBJ1-2, with 10 bases identical to TRBD1. CDR3 length: 16 residues. Germline CDR1 SGHAT, CDR2 FQNNGV. The ends lost 3 bases at V and 6 bases at J; junction bases unmatched: 10. CDR3 in amino acids: CASSFIRQGAGDGYTF. CDR3 in DNA: TGTGCCAGCAGCTTCATAAGACAGGGGGCAGGGGATGGCTACACCTTC. Combining the CDR3 with reference TRBV11-2 and TRBJ1-2 gives the whole variable domain EAGVAQSPRYKIIEKRQSVAFWCNPISGHATLYWYQQILGQGPKLLIQFQNNGVVDDSQLPKDRFSAERLKGVDSTLKIQPAKLEDSAVYLCASSFIRQGAGDGYTFGSGTRLTVV.

The DNA for the CDR3 is TGTGAGGGGGAGAGCACCGGGGAGCTGTTTTTT. Translating gives CEGESTGELFF. This chain links TRBV10-3 with TRBJ2-2; D may be TRBD1 (6 bases). CDR1 and CDR2 (germline): ENHRY, SYGVKD. This CDR3 spans 11 amino acids.

The CDR3 region has the DNA TGTGCCAGCAGTTCCCCCGACAGGCGCTACGAGCAGTACTTC. Protein sequence: CASSSPDRRYEQYF. V and J are TRBV27 and TRBJ2-7; TRBD1 might be the D (6 bases). The ends were cut back, 4 bases at V and 3 bases at J, with 13 bases in the middle. From germline, CDR1 is MNHEY and CDR2 SMNVEV (reference sequence). CDR3 size: 14 residues.

The chain couples TRBV9 to TRBJ2-5; 9 bases fit TRBD2. The V and J ends lost 3 bases and 2 bases, in that order; junction bases with no gene match: 11. CDR3 length equals 17 residues. Germline values: CDR1 SGDLS, CDR2 YYNGEE. The CDR3 coding sequence is TGTGCCAGCAGCGAAAGGGGGGCTAGCGGGGTACAAGAGACCCAGTACTTC. This codes for CASSERGASGVQETQYF.

This sequence joins TRBV6-5 and TRBJ2-2, with TRBD1 matching over 9 bases. This CDR3 contains 16 residues. The trim removed 2 bases at V and 2 bases at J, leaving 3 bases unmatched. The germline V gene has CDR1 MNHEY and CDR2 SVGAGI. The CDR3 coding sequence is TGTGCCAGCAGTTACCTGGGACAGGGAAACACCGGGGAGCTGTTTTTT. This translates into CASSYLGQGNTGELFF.

V and J are TRBV5-1 and TRBJ2-5; D is perhaps TRBD1 (6 bases). There are 13 residues in the CDR3. Germline values: CDR1 SGHRS, CDR2 YFSETQ. V was trimmed by 3 bases and J by 2 bases, leaving 8 bases between them. The CDR3 here is CASSSGQQETQYF. The CDR3 nucleotides are TGCGCCAGCAGCTCGGGACAACAAGAGACCCAGTACTTC.

V is TRBV2 and J is TRBJ1-2, with unresolved D. Trimming took off 8 bases at V and 3 bases at J, with 7 bases between the two ends. CDR1 and CDR2 from the germline V gene are SNHLY and FYNNEI. This CDR3 spans 11 amino acids. In nucleotides, the CDR3 is TGTGCCAGCGGGCCTTACTATGGCTACACCTTC. Encoded protein: CASGPYYGYTF.

The rearrangement links TRBV30 to TRBJ2-4; maybe TRBD2 (6 bases). The CDR3 length is 14 residues. V was trimmed by 6 bases and J by 0 bases, leaving 12 bases between them. CDR1 and CDR2 from the germline V gene are GTSNPN and SVGIG (reference sequence). CDR3 nucleotides: TGTGCCTGTCAACTGGGGGGAGCCAAAAACATTCAGTACTTC. This sequence encodes CACQLGGAKNIQYF.

About this clone: The junction differs from germline at one of its ends, possibly a read error. The genes are TRBV4-3 and TRBJ2-7; TRBD1 is a possible D gene (7 bases). Germline CDR1 reads LGHNA; CDR2 reads YSLEER. This CDR3 contains 15 residues. The CDR3 region is CTSSPLAGTAYEQYF. CDR3 nucleotide sequence: TGCACCAGCAGCCCGCTGGCGGGGACAGCGTACGAGCAGTACTTC.

In DNA, the CDR3 is TGTGCCAGTAGTATGGGGCAGGGTGGTCAGCCCCAGCATTTT. Protein: CASSMGQGGQPQHF. The V call is TRBV19, the J call TRBJ1-5, with TRBD1 as a possible D gene (5 bases). The CDR3 spans 14 residues. Germline lookup yields CDR1 LNHDA and CDR2 SQIVND (reference sequence). With 3 bases removed from V and 6 bases from J, the gap between germline ends came to 12 bases.

This clone appeared once. This chain links TRBV4-3 with TRBJ2-5; D may be TRBD1 (6 bases). This CDR3 has 14 amino acids. Trimming took off 0 bases at V and 2 bases at J, with 7 bases between the two ends. CDR1 is LGHNA and CDR2 is YSLEER in the germline V gene. This CDR3 is CASSQEQGQETQYF. CDR3 sequence (DNA): TGCGCCAGCAGCCAAGAGCAGGGGCAAGAGACCCAGTACTTC.

This rearrangement joins TRBV2 to TRBJ1-5; D is possibly TRBD1 (6 bases). CDR1 SNHLY and CDR2 FYNNEI come from the germline V gene. The CDR3 loop spans 13 amino acids. The V gene lost 9 bases and the J gene lost 9 bases, with 18 bases spanning the gap. This CDR3 is CASNRVYDGPQHF. The CDR3 nucleotides read TGTGCCAGTAACAGGGTGTATGATGGGCCCCAGCATTTT.

The CDR3 here is CASSGPGLVGHNEQFF. The CDR3 DNA follows: TGTGCCAGCAGTGGACCGGGACTAGTGGGACACAATGAGCAGTTCTTC. The rearrangement uses TRBV27 and TRBJ2-1; 8 nucleotides align to TRBD2. This CDR3 contains 16 residues. The junction had 11 bases not matched to a gene; V was cut back by 5 bases and J by 5 bases. Germline lookup yields CDR1 MNHEY and CDR2 SMNVEV (reference sequence).

The chain couples TRBV9 to TRBJ1-3; TRBD1 agrees at 7 bases. Germline lookup yields CDR1 SGDLS and CDR2 YYNGEE. The V segment lost 3 bases and the J segment 2 bases; nucleotides outside the gene matches: 11. The CDR3 is made up of 17 amino acids. CDR3 DNA: TGTGCCAGCAGCGCTCCCCCAGGGACAGAGCCTGGAAACACCATATATTTT. Amino acids: CASSAPPGTEPGNTIYF. Combining the CDR3 with reference TRBV9 and TRBJ1-3 gives the whole variable domain DSGVTQTPKHLITATGQRVTLRCSPRSGDLSVYWYQQSLDQGLQFLIQYYNGEERAKGNILERFSAQQFPDLHSELNLSSLELGDSALYFCASSAPPGTEPGNTIYFGEGSWLTVV.

The V call is TRBV5-6, the J call TRBJ1-2, with TRBD1 identical over 7 bases. The CDR3 totals 15 residues. CDR1 and CDR2 (germline): SGHDT, YYEEEE. V shed 2 bases, J shed 4 bases, and the junction held 8 bases outside the gene matches. This CDR3 reads CASSFVAGTVYGYTF. The DNA of the CDR3 is TGTGCCAGCAGCTTCGTAGCCGGGACAGTCTATGGCTACACCTTC.

This chain connects TRBV4-3 to TRBJ1-1; D is possibly TRBD1 (6 bases). The CDR3 consists of 15 residues. The V end lost 1 base, the J end lost 2 bases, and 11 bases lay between the germline ends. The germline V gene has CDR1 LGHNA and CDR2 YSLEER. The CDR3: CASSQGGTTNTEAFF. The CDR3 DNA follows: TGCGCCAGCAGCCAAGGGGGGACAACTAACACTGAAGCTTTCTTT.